This T cell receptor beta chain was captured in a study of cytomegalovirus exposure and HLA in healthy donors. PCR used 60 Vbeta primers and 13 Jbeta primers. The data were produced by immunoSEQ multiplex PCR, yet TCRdb's version contains in-frame clones alone and is incomplete. Of around 130,000 clones in the sample, approximately 81% were seen once. V was cut by 1 base and J by 0 bases, with 18 bases left in between. The CDR3 loop spans 18 amino acids. From germline, CDR1 is SGHTA and CDR2 FQGNSA. This receptor was obtained from a man aged 18 to 29 in good health and CMV-seronegative. Sequenced sample: PBMCs. The chain has TRBV7-2 and TRBJ1-1; TRBD1 is a possible D gene (6 bases). The CDR3 sequence is CASSLVLPGRGLNTEAFF. The DNA of the CDR3 is TGTGCCAGCAGCTTAGTATTGCCCGGCAGGGGTCTGAACACTGAAGCTTTCTTT.